A single sample gave rise to the 3 T cell receptor beta chains below, sequenced in a study of identifying expanded T cells in peripheral blood. Profiled with immunoSEQ multiplex PCR; TCRdb holds only in-frame clones, not every one. The table lists 120,000 or so clones, about 80% of them singletons. Sequencing was performed on blood. The receptors come from a person aged 18 to 70 in good health.

The chain links TRBV9 to TRBJ2-1; D is tentatively TRBD1 or TRBD2 (5 bases each). The V gene lost 0 bases and the J gene lost 5 bases, with 9 bases spanning the gap. Germline CDR1 SGDLS, CDR2 YYNGEE. CDR3 length: 14 residues. The CDR3: CASSVGSGHNEQFF. The CDR3 nucleotides are TGTGCCAGCAGCGTAGGTTCGGGGCACAATGAGCAGTTCTTC.

The chain has TRBV14 and TRBJ1-2, with 8 bases matching TRBD1. With 4 bases clipped from V and 8 bases from J, the junction kept 9 bases outside the gene matches. Looked up from germline, CDR1 is SGHDN and CDR2 is FVKESK. The CDR3 has 14 amino acids. CDR3 bases: TGTGCCAGCAGCCGACGGACAGGGATGAAGGGCTACACCTTC. Amino acid sequence: CASSRRTGMKGYTF.

The sample holds many counts of this clone. V usage is TRBV18 and J usage is TRBJ1-5; D is possibly TRBD1 (5 bases). The V end lost 3 bases, the J end lost 5 bases, and 14 bases lay between the germline ends. CDR1 and CDR2 from the germline V gene are KGHSH and LQKENI. CDR3 length: 15 residues. CDR3 sequence (DNA): TGTGCCAGCTCACCGAGGGGCGTCTCCCATCAGCCCCAGCATTTT. The encoded protein is CASSPRGVSHQPQHF.